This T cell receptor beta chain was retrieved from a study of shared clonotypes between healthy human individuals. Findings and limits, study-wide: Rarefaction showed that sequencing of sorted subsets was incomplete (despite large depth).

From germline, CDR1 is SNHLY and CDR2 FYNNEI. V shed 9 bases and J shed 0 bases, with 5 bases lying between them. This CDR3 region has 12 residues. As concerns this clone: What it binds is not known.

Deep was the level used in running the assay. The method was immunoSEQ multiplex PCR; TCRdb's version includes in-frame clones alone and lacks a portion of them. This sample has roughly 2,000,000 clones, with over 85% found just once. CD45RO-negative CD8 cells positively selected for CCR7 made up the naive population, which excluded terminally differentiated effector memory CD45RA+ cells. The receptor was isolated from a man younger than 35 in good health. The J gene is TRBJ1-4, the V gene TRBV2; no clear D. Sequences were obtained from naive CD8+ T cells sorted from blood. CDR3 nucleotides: TGTGCCAGTCAGGCAACTAATGAAAAACTGTTTTTT. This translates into CASQATNEKLFF.